The text below deals with one TCR beta chain. The antigen remains undetermined. This CDR3 has 13 amino acids. V was pared by 0 bases and J by 4 bases, with 9 bases between. Germline V gene sequence: CDR1 DFQATT, CDR2 SNEGSKA (reference sequence). These data originate in a study of vaccination and CD4 T cells after COVID-19. Sequencing of DNA taken from cultured CD4+ T cells relied on the Oncomine TCR Beta short-read assay. TCRdb analysed the PCR reads with MiXCR anew, one entry per CDR3 protein. The table lists 9,000 to 13,000 distinct CDR3 sequences, 20% to 30% of them singletons. The treatment was: roughly ten-day PBMC culture with coronavirus spike peptide pools or control peptides (ViraFEST assay). ViraFEST sequenced TCRs after peptide-pool expansion of antigen-specific T cells. Half the medium was replaced with fresh IL-2 medium on days 3 and 7.

This specimen was CD4+ T cells from blood, cultured in vitro, taken before SARS-CoV-2 vaccination. The chain links TRBV20-1 to TRBJ1-1, with unresolved D. This clonotype originated in a human donor who received a COVID-19 vaccine. In DNA form, the CDR3 reads TGCAGTGCTAGAGATAAGGGCGTCACTGAAGCTTTCTTT. It translates to CSARDKGVTEAFF.